This TCR beta chain was documented in a study of T cells in Graves' hyperthyroidism and ophthalmopathy. CDR3 size: 15 residues. Germline V gives CDR1 SGHVS, CDR2 FNYEAQ. TCR beta CDR3 regions were amplified from RNA transcripts. Researchers ran a first-round RT-PCR on the TCR CDR3 using the HTBI primer set. Each CDR3 protein gets one entry after TCRdb re-called the multiplex PCR reads with MiXCR. The sample includes a few hundred thousand distinct CDR3 sequences, more than 15% of them seen just once. This clonotype was recorded a few times. The junction differs from germline at one of its ends, possibly a read error.

This clonotype was sampled from a woman aged 40 to 55 with Graves' ophthalmopathy. Sequencing used blood. The rearrangement uses TRBV7-6 and TRBJ2-7; possible D gene TRBD1, 6 bases. CDR3 coding DNA: TGTGCCGGCAGCTTAGAACAGGGCTTCTCCTACGAGCAGTACTTC. It codes for CAGSLEQGFSYEQYF.